This T cell receptor beta chain was retrieved from a study of T cells in Graves' hyperthyroidism and ophthalmopathy. Overall study context: The authors collected peripheral blood at initial diagnosis, before any treatment.

Graves' hyperthyroidism without ophthalmopathy progression within 18 months was termed stable. TCR beta CDR3 sequences were amplified from RNA transcripts. HTBI primers were the set used in a first-round RT-PCR of the TCR CDR3. TCRdb reprocessed the multiplex PCR reads via MiXCR and lists one record per CDR3 protein. The profile shows 750,000 to 900,000 distinct CDR3 sequences, about two fifths of them singletons. Worth noting for this clonotype: Antigen: not known.

Whole-study results and caveats: Separation of ophthalmopathy from stable hyperthyroidism was achieved by a 13 V-J model. Most clonotypes expanded in the thyroid (above 0.001) were also present in blood.

The germline CDR1 and CDR2 sequences are LNHDA and SQIVND (reference sequence). This CDR3 is 14 amino acids long. V was clipped by 5 bases and J by 6 bases; unmatched bases: 6. The TCR originated in a man between 18 and 35 years old with Graves' hyperthyroidism. J is TRBJ2-2 and V is TRBV19, with 7 bases that match TRBD1. The sequencing sample was made of blood. Here the CDR3 DNA reads TGTGCCAGTAGTGTTCCCCAGGGGGCCGGGGAGCTGTTTTTT. Its protein is CASSVPQGAGELFF.